What follows is one T cell receptor (beta chain) and its context. There is no known antigen for this receptor. Base qualities are not provided; no much larger clone lies one nucleotide away. V and J are truncated by 10 bases and 6 bases respectively, leaving an intervening sequence of 16 bases. The germline V gene (reference sequence) yields SGHNT for CDR1 and YYREEE for CDR2. Spanning cysteine to phenylalanine, the CDR3 consists of 12 amino acids. Only CDR3 DNA remains: 36 bases, in frame from the first base. One collaborating source in Seattle enrolled patients during active infection and followed them longitudinally through the course of disease. Whole blood was collected in K2EDTA tubes by collaborating institutions according to the institutions' own protocols. For TCRbeta analysis, collaborator samples were shipped as frozen whole blood, as isolated PBMCs, or as DNA extracted from either sample type.

This sample was included in a study of blood T cell repertoires in COVID-19 (dated by TCRdb to 2018 to 2020). Turning to the overall study: The collaborator samples originated in the United States, Italy and Spain and spanned the acute and convalescent phases of COVID-19. The prospective study material was composed of cDNA or gDNA derived from T cells, B-cell-depleted T cells, or PBMCs. Samples came from the ongoing ImmuneRACE study (first 160 participants) plus 1,254 subjects from 6 global collaborators. A de-identified subject ID, COVID-19 status, age in years and sex were almost always included in the sample metadata. A freely available public database, intended as a resource for researchers studying the immune response to SARS-CoV-2, is where the repertoires were released. Subjects who had been exposed to COVID-19, were actively infected with it, or had recovered from it provided the deeply sampled blood TCRbeta repertoires that made up the dataset. Where available, HLA class I and class II types were taken from metadata supplied by the sample provider and were not determined by assay-based typing.

TCRbeta CDR3 regions were amplified from genomic DNA using the immunoSEQ Assay, a bias-controlled multiplex PCR. In the original analysis: The number of nucleated cells in each sample was estimated by amplification of reference gene primers within the assay. Sequence reads were collapsed and filtered to measure the absolute abundance of every unique TCRbeta CDR3 rearrangement. For each sample, productive Simpson clonality was calculated by taking the square root of Simpson's diversity index across productive rearrangements. Entries here come from immuneACCESS through TCRdb and include only in-frame sequences with V and J called. Some clones fail to appear in such tables; in the studies checked, an unresolved V gene covers under half of the shortfall, and the cause of the remainder is unknown. Clone size and the V and J calls come from that table; the DNA yielded D and trimming. The sample includes 150,000 to 200,000 clones, with around 82% observed a single time. The ten largest clones add up to under 9% of the sample.

General findings and caveats noted by the study authors: Clinical and demographic metadata were provided uncurated, with the amount varying by source and participant.

The TCR comes from a woman aged 40 to 55 with COVID-19, enrolled during active disease. This chain is built from TRBV5-4 and TRBJ1-2; possibly the D gene is TRBD1, per 5 matching bases. Sequenced sample: peripheral blood. The DNA is as follows: TGTGCCGCTAGGGAGGGGTTCCATGGCTACACCTTC. It is translated as CAAREGFHGYTF.